The source of this T cell receptor (beta chain) is a study of T cells after yellow fever vaccination. Study-wide background: Fractions containing few cells were prepared with SMART-Seq v4 Ultra Low Input. Broader study findings: The bulk population could contribute abundant contaminating clonotypes to FACS-sorted repertoires.

TCRdb called the 5' RACE reads again in MiXCR, with one record for every CDR3 protein. The data show 120,000 or so distinct CDR3 sequences, with approximately 9% seen just once and less than 40% held by the top ten. In regard to this clonotype: Its target is not known.

Trimming pared 6 bases from V and 2 bases from J, leaving 17 bases between. This CDR3 spans 16 amino acids. Per the germline V gene, CDR1 is SGHTA and CDR2 is FQGNSA. The genes are TRBV7-2 and TRBJ2-1, with D possibly TRBD1 on 5 matching bases. This TCR was recovered from a man between 18 and 35 years old who received the YFV17D yellow fever vaccine. Sequenced material: CD8+ T cells sorted from PBMCs, taken on the day of the yellow fever booster vaccination. In DNA form, the CDR3 reads TGTGCCAGCAGTTCAAGCCAGGGAAACCCCTACAATGAGCAGTTCTTC. It encodes CASSSSQGNPYNEQFF. Based on the CDR3 plus reference TRBV7-2 and TRBJ2-1, the full variable domain is GAGVSQSPSNKVTEKGKDVELRCDPISGHTALYWYRQSLGQGLEFLIYFQGNSAPDKSGLPSDRFSAERTGGSVSTLTIQRTQQEDSAVYLCASSSSQGNPYNEQFFGPGTRLTVL.